What follows are 32 T cell receptor beta chains derived from one specimen sequenced in a study of beta chain features in type 1 diabetes. Every isolated RNA sample was fully reverse transcribed, so sequencing captured expressed TCRB transcripts. Sequencing was performed with immunoSEQ multiplex PCR; in TCRdb, only in-frame clones are kept and a portion is missing. Of fewer than 550,000 clones listed, 11% are singletons. The sample comprised naive CD4+ T cells from blood. Source of these receptors: a young woman in good health.

There are a few counts of this clone. CDR3 coding DNA: TGTGCCAGCAGTGAAGGACTGCAGTTCTTC. It yields the protein CASSEGLQFF. The J gene is TRBJ2-1, the V gene TRBV2; D gene ambiguous. CDR3 length: 10 residues. Germline V gene sequence: CDR1 SNHLY, CDR2 FYNNEI. V was cut by 1 base and J by 12 bases, with 4 bases left in between.

This clone was found a few times. V gene TRBV5-6 combines with J gene TRBJ2-3, with TRBD1 matching over 7 bases. The CDR3 is 14 residues long. Germline loops: CDR1 SGHDT, CDR2 YYEEEE. V lost 5 bases, J lost 3 bases, and 6 bases stayed unmatched. CDR3 nucleotides: TGTGCCAGCAGACGACAGGGTATAACAGATACGCAGTATTTT. Protein product: CASRRQGITDTQYF.

V and J are TRBV7-9 and TRBJ1-2; D might be TRBD1 (6 bases). CDR3 length: 15 amino acids. Germline V gene data show CDR1 as SEHNR and CDR2 as FQNEAQ (reference sequence). V dropped 5 bases and J dropped 6 bases, with 19 bases sitting between them. The CDR3 is CASSLQTGIRDGYTF. The CDR3, as DNA: TGTGCCAGCAGCCTACAAACAGGGATAAGGGATGGCTACACCTTC.

Only a few counts were recorded for this clone. The chain is built from TRBV6-6 and TRBJ2-3; D not resolved. CDR3 length: 15 amino acids. Germline CDR1 MNHNY, CDR2 SVGAGI (reference sequence). V was trimmed by 1 base and J by 2 bases, leaving 10 bases between them. The CDR3, as DNA: TGTGCCAGCAGTTACTTCCTACCTAACACAGATACGCAGTATTTT. Its protein is CASSYFLPNTDTQYF.

The chain has TRBV7-2 and TRBJ2-1; a weak D match, TRBD1 (5 bases). V lost 3 bases to trimming and J lost 0 bases, with 9 bases between them. CDR3 size: 15 residues. From germline, CDR1 is SGHTA and CDR2 FQGNSA. This CDR3 is CASSFTGGSYNEQFF. The DNA of the CDR3 is TGTGCCAGCAGCTTCACAGGCGGCTCCTACAATGAGCAGTTCTTC.

The chain recombines TRBV4-2 with TRBJ2-3; TRBD2 might be the D (5 bases). V gave up 4 bases and J gave up 3 bases, with 14 bases separating them. Germline CDR1 LGHNA, CDR2 YNFKEQ. The CDR3 is 15 amino acids. The CDR3 DNA reads as TGTGCCAGCAGCCGCGAGAGTCGGAGGACAGATACGCAGTATTTT. Its translation is CASSRESRRTDTQYF.

The rearrangement joins TRBV18 to TRBJ2-1; maybe TRBD2 (5 bases). Trimming took 2 bases from V and 7 from J, leaving 15 bases between them. The CDR3 consists of 15 residues. CDR1 KGHSH and CDR2 LQKENI come from the germline V gene. Here the CDR3 reads CASSPGGSRKNEQFF. In DNA form, the CDR3 reads TGTGCCAGCTCACCAGGAGGCAGCCGCAAAAATGAGCAGTTCTTC.

About this clone itself: The sample carries other DNA sequences with the same CDR3. The genes are TRBV29-1 and TRBJ2-6; either TRBD1 or TRBD2 may supply D (5 bases each). V lost 4 bases, J lost 4 bases, and 17 bases lay in between. CDR1 is SQVTM, CDR2 ANQGSEA, per germline. This CDR3 comprises 16 residues. DNA for the CDR3: TGCAGCGTTGGGGACCCAAGGTCCTCGGGGGCCAACGTCCTGACTTTC. Amino acid sequence: CSVGDPRSSGANVLTF.

This clone was detected a few times. The V gene is TRBV18, the J gene TRBJ2-7, with D hard to call. The length of the CDR3 is 14 residues. V was cut by 1 base and J by 2 bases, with 9 bases left in between. Germline V gene lookup returns CDR1 KGHSH and CDR2 LQKENI. CDR3 sequence: CASSPRPQAYEQYV. As DNA, the CDR3 is TGTGCCAGCTCACCACGGCCGCAAGCCTACGAGCAGTACGTC.

This clone was detected a few times. The chain joins TRBV6-1 to TRBJ2-7, with D maybe TRBD2 (5 bases). Germline V gene data show CDR1 as MNHNS and CDR2 as SASEGT. V was cut by 8 bases and J by 4 bases, with 15 bases left in between. This CDR3 has 13 residues. This CDR3 is CASSTDEGYEQYV. The CDR3 region has the DNA TGTGCCAGCTCGACGGACGAGGGATACGAGCAGTACGTC.

This clone showed up just a few times. The CDR3 loop reads CASSSWREGRDTQYF. Written as DNA, the CDR3 is TGTGCCAGCAGCTCCTGGCGGGAGGGCCGAGATACGCAGTATTTT. The gene calls are TRBV7-2 and TRBJ2-3, with 9 positions matching TRBD2. CDR1 and CDR2 (germline): SGHTA, FQGNSA. This CDR3 has 15 amino acids. V shed 4 bases and J 5 bases; nucleotides not matched to a gene: 7.

This clone was recorded a few times. The chain has TRBV14 and TRBJ2-7, with D maybe TRBD2 (5 bases). Germline V lookup: CDR1 SGHDN, CDR2 FVKESK. The CDR3 totals 17 residues. V was clipped by 0 bases and J by 1 base, with 16 bases between them. The CDR3 bases are TGTGCCAGCAGCCAAGATGGGAGTCCTCTCCTATCCTACGAGCAGTACTTC. It is translated as CASSQDGSPLLSYEQYF.

The sample holds a few counts of this clone. The chain carries TRBV6-4 and TRBJ2-1; 10 nucleotides line up with TRBD2. CDR1 and CDR2 (germline): MRHNA, SNTAGT. CDR3 size: 17 residues. V shed 0 bases, J shed 0 bases, and the junction held 2 bases outside the gene matches. The CDR3 loop is CASSDSSGRSSYNEQFF. CDR3 in DNA: TGTGCCAGCAGTGACTCTAGCGGGAGGAGCTCCTACAATGAGCAGTTCTTC.

The V call is TRBV7-2, the J call TRBJ2-7, with D perhaps TRBD1 (6 bases). Germline values: CDR1 SGHTA, CDR2 FQGNSA. Trimming shortened V by 5 bases and J by 2 bases, and 13 bases separated the two germline ends. The CDR3 has 14 residues. CDR3 in amino acids: CASSIHTGPYEQYF. The DNA of the CDR3 is TGTGCCAGCAGCATACACACAGGGCCCTACGAGCAGTACTTC.

This clone has only a few counts. The gene calls are TRBV4-3 and TRBJ2-5; no firm D call. V lost 0 bases and J lost 5, with 7 bases in between. Germline values: CDR1 LGHNA, CDR2 YSLEER. The CDR3 length is 13 residues. This CDR3 is CASSQEGGETQYF. Here the CDR3 DNA reads TGCGCCAGCAGCCAAGAAGGTGGGGAGACCCAGTACTTC.

The rearrangement uses TRBV7-9 and TRBJ2-3; D unclear. The germline V gene has CDR1 SEHNR and CDR2 FQNEAQ (reference sequence). V was pared by 4 bases and J by 5 bases, with 7 bases between. This CDR3 has 12 residues. The CDR3 loop reads CASSSIVDTQYF. The CDR3 bases are TGTGCCAGCAGCTCGATTGTAGATACGCAGTATTTT.

This clone has just a few counts. The chain joins TRBV2 to TRBJ1-4; TRBD1 matches 8 bases. V gave up 6 bases and J gave up 4 bases; unmatched junction bases: 4. The CDR3 is 14 residues long. Germline V gives CDR1 SNHLY, CDR2 FYNNEI. The CDR3 DNA reads as TGTGCCAGCAGATTGACAGGGGTTAATGAAAAACTGTTTTTT. Protein: CASRLTGVNEKLFF.

The table lists this clone with a few counts. The chain uses TRBV4-3 and TRBJ1-2, with D uncertain. The CDR3 has 14 amino acids. Trimming removed 0 bases at V and 8 bases at J, with 13 bases between. Germline CDR1 LGHNA, CDR2 YSLEER. The CDR3 nucleotides are TGCGCCAGCAGCCAAGAAGTTGGGGTGGAGGGCTACACCTTC. Its protein is CASSQEVGVEGYTF.

This clone came up a few times. The chain employs TRBV5-1 and TRBJ2-5; D remains ambiguous. This CDR3 is built from 16 residues. Trimming took 0 bases from V and 2 from J, leaving 14 bases between them. Germline V gene sequence: CDR1 SGHRS, CDR2 YFSETQ. CDR3 protein: CASSLAMMPYQETQYF. CDR3 in DNA: TGCGCCAGCAGCTTGGCCATGATGCCCTATCAAGAGACCCAGTACTTC.

V and J are TRBV28 and TRBJ1-1; D is uncertain. The CDR3 contains 13 residues. V lost 6 bases, J lost 5 bases, and 13 bases lay in between. CDR1 MDHEN and CDR2 SYDVKM come from the germline V gene. Here the CDR3 reads CASRTVKRTEAFF. In DNA, the CDR3 is TGTGCCAGCAGGACGGTCAAGAGGACTGAAGCTTTCTTT.

This rearrangement joins TRBV23-1 to TRBJ1-2; D gene ambiguous. TRBV23-1 is an ORF; its function is uncertain. CDR3 length: 13 amino acids. The V end was cut by 5 bases, the J end by 0 bases, with 7 bases between. CDR3 bases: TGCGCCAGCAGTAGGAGTGCTAACTATGGCTACACCTTC. Translated, it gives CASSRSANYGYTF.

This clone was observed a few times. The chain joins TRBV2 to TRBJ2-7; 8 positions match TRBD2. Germline values: CDR1 SNHLY, CDR2 FYNNEI. The ends lost 2 bases at V and 5 bases at J; junction bases unmatched: 8. The CDR3 runs to 15 residues. The CDR3 sequence: CASSETGTSFNEQYV. CDR3 nucleotides: TGTGCCAGCAGTGAAACCGGGACTAGTTTCAACGAGCAGTACGTC.

This rearrangement joins TRBV7-3 to TRBJ2-7, with 7 bases aligning to TRBD1. The length of the CDR3 is 15 residues. Germline CDR1 SGHTA, CDR2 FQGTGA. V lost 5 bases and J lost 1; bases outside the gene matches: 8. CDR3 in DNA: TGTGCCAGCAGCCTAGGGACAGCATCGTCCTACGAGCAGTACTTC. Protein: CASSLGTASSYEQYF.

This clone was seen repeatedly, ten times or more. This sequence joins TRBV4-3 and TRBJ2-1, with TRBD2 identical over 8 bases. Germline values: CDR1 LGHNA, CDR2 YSLEER. This CDR3 comprises 15 residues. V gave up 4 bases and J gave up 4 bases; unmatched junction bases: 6. The DNA for the CDR3 is TGCGCCAGCAGCCTCGGACTAGCCGAGTACAATGAGCAGTTCTTC. Amino acid sequence: CASSLGLAEYNEQFF.

This clone showed up just once. The V call is TRBV6-1, the J call TRBJ1-1; D uncertain. Germline V CDR1 and CDR2: MNHNS, SASEGT. With 6 bases removed from V and 5 bases from J, the gap between germline ends came to 7 bases. This CDR3 has 11 amino acids. The CDR3 nucleotides read TGTGCCAGCAGGTCCCGGACTGAAGCTTTCTTT. Its protein product is CASRSRTEAFF.

This clone was observed a handful of times. This chain links TRBV5-1 with TRBJ2-7; D is unresolved. V lost 5 bases, J lost 1 base, and 10 bases lay in between. The CDR3 loop spans 13 amino acids. CDR1 is SGHRS and CDR2 is YFSETQ in the germline V gene. CDR3 residues: CASSSLESYEQYF. In DNA form, the CDR3 reads TGCGCCAGCAGTAGCTTAGAGTCCTACGAGCAGTACTTC.

This chain uses TRBV4-1 with TRBJ1-5, with 7 bases matching TRBD1. With 3 bases clipped from V and 11 bases from J, the junction kept 10 bases outside the gene matches. There are 14 residues in the CDR3. Germline V gene data show CDR1 as MGHRA and CDR2 as YSYEKL. This CDR3 is CASSQITGTEAQHF. CDR3 in DNA: TGCGCCAGCAGCCAGATAACAGGGACAGAGGCCCAGCATTTT.

The chain recombines TRBV13 with TRBJ2-1; the D gene is possibly TRBD2 (6 bases). This CDR3 comprises 17 residues. Germline loops: CDR1 PRHDT, CDR2 FYEKMQ (reference sequence). Trimming removed 3 bases from V and 4 bases from J, with 19 bases in between. In nucleotides, the CDR3 is TGTGCCAGCAGCTTGTCCTCCAAACTAGCCGATTACAATGAGCAGTTCTTC. This codes for CASSLSSKLADYNEQFF.

CDR3 in DNA: TGTGCCAGCAGCAATAAACTAGCGGGAGTTTCCTACGAGCAGTACTTC. Its protein is CASSNKLAGVSYEQYF. The V gene is TRBV21-1, the J gene TRBJ2-7; TRBD2 reflects the table's D call only, with no check against the DNA. TRBV21-1 is recorded as a pseudogene. This CDR3 region has 16 residues.

This clone was observed a few times. The chain combines TRBV25-1 with TRBJ2-5; TRBD1 matches 11 bases. The germline V gene encodes CDR1 MGHDK and CDR2 SYGVNS. The CDR3 runs to 15 residues. V dropped 4 bases and J dropped 4; count of bases not matched to a gene: 5. CDR3 loop: CASSAGTGGGETQYF. CDR3 in DNA: TGTGCCAGCAGTGCCGGGACAGGGGGAGGAGAGACCCAGTACTTC.

The chain recombines TRBV9 with TRBJ2-3, with 9 bases matching TRBD2. The CDR3 covers 17 residues. Germline values: CDR1 SGDLS, CDR2 YYNGEE. After removal of 0 bases from V and 1 base from J, the junction contained 6 bases not matched to a gene. The CDR3 protein is CASSVAGSGRRTDTQYF. DNA of the CDR3: TGTGCCAGCAGCGTAGCTGGTAGCGGGAGACGCACAGATACGCAGTATTTT.

The V call is TRBV9, the J call TRBJ1-6; D is ambiguous. Trimming left V 3 bases short and J 5 bases short, with 3 bases between. The germline V gene has CDR1 SGDLS and CDR2 YYNGEE. CDR3 size: 12 residues. The CDR3 sequence: CASSANNSPLHF. DNA of the CDR3: TGTGCCAGCAGCGCAAATAATTCACCCCTCCACTTT.